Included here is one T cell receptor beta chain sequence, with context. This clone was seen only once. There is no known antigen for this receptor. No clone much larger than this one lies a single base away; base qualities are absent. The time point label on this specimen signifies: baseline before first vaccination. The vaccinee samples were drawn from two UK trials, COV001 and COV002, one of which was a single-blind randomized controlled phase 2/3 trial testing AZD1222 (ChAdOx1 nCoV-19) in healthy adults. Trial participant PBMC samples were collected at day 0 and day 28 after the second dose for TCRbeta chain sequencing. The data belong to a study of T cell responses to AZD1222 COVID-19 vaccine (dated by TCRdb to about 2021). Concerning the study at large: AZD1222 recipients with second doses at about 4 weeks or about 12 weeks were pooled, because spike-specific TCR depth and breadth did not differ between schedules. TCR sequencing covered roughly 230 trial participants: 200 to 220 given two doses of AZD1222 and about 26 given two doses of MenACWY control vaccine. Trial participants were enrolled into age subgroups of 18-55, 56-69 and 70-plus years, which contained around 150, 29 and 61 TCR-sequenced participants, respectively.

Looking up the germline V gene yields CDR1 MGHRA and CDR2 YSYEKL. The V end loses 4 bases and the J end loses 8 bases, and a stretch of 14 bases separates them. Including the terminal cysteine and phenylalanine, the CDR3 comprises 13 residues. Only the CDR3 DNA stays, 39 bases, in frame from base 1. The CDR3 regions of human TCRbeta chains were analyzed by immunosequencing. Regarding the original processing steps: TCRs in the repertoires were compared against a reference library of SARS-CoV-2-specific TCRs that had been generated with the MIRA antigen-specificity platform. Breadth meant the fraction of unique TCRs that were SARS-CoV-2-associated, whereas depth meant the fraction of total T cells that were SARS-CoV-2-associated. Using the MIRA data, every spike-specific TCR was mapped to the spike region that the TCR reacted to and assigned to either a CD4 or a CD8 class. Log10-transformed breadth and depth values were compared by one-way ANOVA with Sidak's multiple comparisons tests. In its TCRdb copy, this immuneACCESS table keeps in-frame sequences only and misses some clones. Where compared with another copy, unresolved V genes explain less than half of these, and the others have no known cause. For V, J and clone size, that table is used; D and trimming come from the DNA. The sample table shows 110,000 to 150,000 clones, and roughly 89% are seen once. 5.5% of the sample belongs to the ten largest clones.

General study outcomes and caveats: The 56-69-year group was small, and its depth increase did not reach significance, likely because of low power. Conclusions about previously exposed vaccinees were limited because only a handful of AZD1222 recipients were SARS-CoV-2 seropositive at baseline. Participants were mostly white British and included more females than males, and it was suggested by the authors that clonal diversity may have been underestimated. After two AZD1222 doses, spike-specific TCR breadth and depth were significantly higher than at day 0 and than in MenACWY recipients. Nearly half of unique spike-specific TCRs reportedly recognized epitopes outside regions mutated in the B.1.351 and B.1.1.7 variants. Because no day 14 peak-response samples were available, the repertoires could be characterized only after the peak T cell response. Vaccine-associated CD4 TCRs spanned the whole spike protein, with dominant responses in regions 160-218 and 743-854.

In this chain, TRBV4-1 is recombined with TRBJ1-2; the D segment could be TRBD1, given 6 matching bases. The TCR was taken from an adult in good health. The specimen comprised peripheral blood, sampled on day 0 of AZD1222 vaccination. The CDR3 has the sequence CASSRLDGGGYTF. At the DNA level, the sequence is TGCGCCAGCAGCCGTCTCGACGGGGGCGGCTACACCTTC.